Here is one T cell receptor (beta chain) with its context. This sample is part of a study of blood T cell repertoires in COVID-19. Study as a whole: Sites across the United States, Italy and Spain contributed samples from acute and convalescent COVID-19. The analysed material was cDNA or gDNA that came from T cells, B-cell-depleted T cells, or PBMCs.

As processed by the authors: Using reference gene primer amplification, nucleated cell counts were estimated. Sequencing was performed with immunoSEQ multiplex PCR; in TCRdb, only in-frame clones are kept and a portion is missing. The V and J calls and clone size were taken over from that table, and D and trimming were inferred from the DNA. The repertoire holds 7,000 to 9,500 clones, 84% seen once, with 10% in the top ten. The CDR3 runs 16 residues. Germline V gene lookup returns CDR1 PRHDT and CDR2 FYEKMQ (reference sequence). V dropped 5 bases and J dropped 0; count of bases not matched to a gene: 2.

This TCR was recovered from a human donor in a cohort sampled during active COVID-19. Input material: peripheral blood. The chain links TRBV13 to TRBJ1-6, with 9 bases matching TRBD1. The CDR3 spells CASSPTGGSYNSPLHF. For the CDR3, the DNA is TGTGCCAGCAGCCCGACAGGGGGCTCCTATAATTCACCCCTCCACTTT.